The rows below give T cell receptor beta chains drawn from one sample of a study of T cell responses to AZD1222 COVID-19 vaccine. The data were produced by immunoSEQ multiplex PCR, yet TCRdb's version contains in-frame clones alone and is incomplete. The sample holds roughly 100,000 clones; roughly 93% are singletons and the top ten take approximately 5%. Specimen: peripheral blood, collected on day 0 of AZD1222 vaccination. These receptors all come from an adult in good health. Both conserved end residues are part of each CDR3. The D gene is left open where the match is weak. Clone size, where shown, is once, few, many, or a class for clones that have expanded.

clone size: .; J gene: TRBJ2-7; D gene: .; V gene: TRBV9; CDR3 DNA: TGTGCCAGCAGCGTAGGGGGGGGCATTGAGTACGAGCAGTACTTC; CDR3 protein: CASSVGGGIEYEQYF
clone size: .; J gene: TRBJ2-7; D gene: TRBD1; V gene: TRBV19; CDR3 DNA: TGTGCCAGTAGCCCCCGGGACAGGGATGCCTACGAGCAGTACTTC; CDR3 protein: CASSPRDRDAYEQYF
clone size: .; J gene: TRBJ2-3; D gene: TRBD2; V gene: TRBV10-1; CDR3 DNA: TGCGCCAGCAGTGACCGGCGGGAGGTCCCGGGAGATACGCAGTATTTT; CDR3 protein: CASSDRREVPGDTQYF
clone size: .; J gene: TRBJ2-7; D gene: .; V gene: TRBV5-1; CDR3 DNA: TGCGCCAGCAGCTTGGCTGGCGAGCAGTACTTC; CDR3 protein: CASSLAGEQYF
clone size: .; J gene: TRBJ1-4; D gene: .; V gene: TRBV18; CDR3 DNA: TGTGCCAGCTCCCCGGCGGGTGCAAATGAAAAACTGTTTTTT; CDR3 protein: CASSPAGANEKLFF
clone size: .; J gene: TRBJ1-4; D gene: .; V gene: TRBV6-6; CDR3 DNA: TGTGCCAGCATCCCCGGACAGTCAACTAATGAAAAACTGTTTTTT; CDR3 protein: CASIPGQSTNEKLFF
clone size: .; J gene: TRBJ2-2; D gene: .; V gene: TRBV7-2; CDR3 DNA: TGTGCCAGCAGCTCCTGGGGCGGGACCGTCGGGGAGCTGTTTTTT; CDR3 protein: CASSSWGGTVGELFF
clone size: .; J gene: TRBJ2-1; D gene: TRBD2; V gene: TRBV30; CDR3 DNA: TGTGCCTGGAGTGCAGGGGGACTAGCGGGGGAAGAGCAGTTCTTC; CDR3 protein: CAWSAGGLAGEEQFF
clone size: .; J gene: TRBJ2-1; D gene: TRBD2; V gene: TRBV6-2/TRBV6-3; CDR3 DNA: TGTGCCAGCAGTTACCGTGGGACTAGCGGGAGAAGGGGGTGGTATGAGCAGTTCTTC; CDR3 protein: CASSYRGTSGRRGWYEQFF
clone size: .; J gene: TRBJ1-5; D gene: .; V gene: TRBV30; CDR3 DNA: TGTGCCTGGGGGAATAGCAATCAGCCCCAGCATTTT; CDR3 protein: CAWGNSNQPQHF
clone size: .; J gene: TRBJ2-7; D gene: TRBD2; V gene: TRBV5-1; CDR3 DNA: TGCGCCAGCTCTTCGGGTTTATCGGGAGGGCCGAGGGAGCAGTACTTC; CDR3 protein: CASSSGLSGGPREQYF
clone size: .; J gene: TRBJ1-5; D gene: .; V gene: TRBV3-1/TRBV3-2; CDR3 DNA: TGTGCCAGCAGCCGGAACCTCCCCGGCGGGGATAGCAATCAGCCCCAGCATTTT; CDR3 protein: CASSRNLPGGDSNQPQHF
clone size: .; J gene: TRBJ1-2; D gene: .; V gene: TRBV30; CDR3 DNA: TGTGCCTGGAGTGTAAAGGGGCTTCACGGCTACACCTTC; CDR3 protein: CAWSVKGLHGYTF
clone size: once; J gene: TRBJ2-1; D gene: .; V gene: TRBV6-2/TRBV6-3; CDR3 DNA: TGTGCCAGCAGCGGGACCGAGTTCAATGAGCAGTTCTTC; CDR3 protein: CASSGTEFNEQFF
clone size: once; J gene: TRBJ2-2; D gene: .; V gene: TRBV12-5; CDR3 DNA: TGTGCTAGTGGCCGTGGAGATAGGGGGGAGCTGTTTTTT; CDR3 protein: CASGRGDRGELFF
clone size: .; J gene: TRBJ2-5; D gene: TRBD1; V gene: TRBV10-3; CDR3 DNA: TGTGCCATCAGTAATTCCGGGACAGGGGGGACCCAGTACTTC; CDR3 protein: CAISNSGTGGTQYF
clone size: .; J gene: TRBJ2-6; D gene: .; V gene: TRBV19; CDR3 DNA: TGTGCCAGTAGTTTGAGCTCTGGGGCCAACGTCCTGACTTTC; CDR3 protein: CASSLSSGANVLTF
clone size: .; J gene: TRBJ2-7; D gene: TRBD2; V gene: TRBV9; CDR3 DNA: TGTGCCAGCAGCGTAGCGGCTAGCGGGAGTCAGTACTTC; CDR3 protein: CASSVAASGSQYF
clone size: .; J gene: TRBJ2-5; D gene: .; V gene: TRBV5-4; CDR3 DNA: TGTGCCAGCAGCTTGTCGTATGCAGGGGAAGAGACCCAGTACTTC; CDR3 protein: CASSLSYAGEETQYF
clone size: .; J gene: TRBJ2-7; D gene: .; V gene: TRBV6-1; CDR3 DNA: TGTGCCAGCAGTGAGCCCTTTTCCTCTGGGGAGGAACCCTACGAGCAGTACTTC; CDR3 protein: CASSEPFSSGEEPYEQYF
clone size: .; J gene: TRBJ2-5; D gene: .; V gene: TRBV2; CDR3 DNA: TGTGCCAGCACTCTCGGGGTCCAAGAGACCCAGTACTTC; CDR3 protein: CASTLGVQETQYF
clone size: .; J gene: TRBJ2-3; D gene: .; V gene: TRBV9; CDR3 DNA: TGTGCCAGCAGCGTAGCTGGTCGGGCAGATACGCAGTATTTT; CDR3 protein: CASSVAGRADTQYF
clone size: .; J gene: TRBJ2-7; D gene: TRBD2; V gene: TRBV7-9; CDR3 DNA: TGTGCCAGCAGCTCCCCTAGCGGGAGTAACACCTACGAGCAGTACTTC; CDR3 protein: CASSSPSGSNTYEQYF
clone size: .; J gene: TRBJ2-1; D gene: .; V gene: TRBV4-3; CDR3 DNA: TGCGCCAGCAGCCAAGATAAGTTTCTGGAGCAGTTCTTC; CDR3 protein: CASSQDKFLEQFF
clone size: .; J gene: TRBJ2-7; D gene: .; V gene: TRBV2; CDR3 DNA: TGTGCCAGCAGTGACGCTGGCCGGAGGCACGAGCAGTACTTC; CDR3 protein: CASSDAGRRHEQYF
clone size: once; J gene: TRBJ1-2; D gene: TRBD1; V gene: TRBV7-2; CDR3 DNA: TGTGCCAGCAGCTTCGGACAGGGTAACTATGGCTACACCTTC; CDR3 protein: CASSFGQGNYGYTF